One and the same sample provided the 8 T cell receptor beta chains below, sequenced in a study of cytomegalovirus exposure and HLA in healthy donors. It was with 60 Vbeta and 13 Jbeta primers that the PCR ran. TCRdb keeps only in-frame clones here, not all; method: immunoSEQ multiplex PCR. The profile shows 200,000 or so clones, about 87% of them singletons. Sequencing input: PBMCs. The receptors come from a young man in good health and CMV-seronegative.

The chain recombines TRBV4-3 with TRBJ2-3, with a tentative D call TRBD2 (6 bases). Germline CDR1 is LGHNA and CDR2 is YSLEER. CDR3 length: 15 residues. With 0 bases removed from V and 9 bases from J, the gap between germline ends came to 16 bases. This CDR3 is CASSQDVLATPTQYF. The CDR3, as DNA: TGCGCCAGCAGCCAAGATGTACTAGCTACTCCAACGCAGTATTTT.

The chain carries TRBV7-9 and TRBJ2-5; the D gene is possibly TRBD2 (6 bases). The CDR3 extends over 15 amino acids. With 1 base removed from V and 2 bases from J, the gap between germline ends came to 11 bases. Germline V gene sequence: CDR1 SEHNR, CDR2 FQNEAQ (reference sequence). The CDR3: CASSLVGGPQETQYF. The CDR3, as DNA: TGTGCCAGCAGCTTAGTGGGAGGACCTCAAGAGACCCAGTACTTC.

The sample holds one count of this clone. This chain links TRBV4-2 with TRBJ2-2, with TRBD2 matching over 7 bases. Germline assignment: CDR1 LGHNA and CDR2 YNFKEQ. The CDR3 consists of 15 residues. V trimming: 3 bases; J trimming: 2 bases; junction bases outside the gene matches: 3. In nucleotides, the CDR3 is TGTGCCAGCAGCCATACGGGGGGAAACACCGGGGAGCTGTTTTTT. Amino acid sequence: CASSHTGGNTGELFF.

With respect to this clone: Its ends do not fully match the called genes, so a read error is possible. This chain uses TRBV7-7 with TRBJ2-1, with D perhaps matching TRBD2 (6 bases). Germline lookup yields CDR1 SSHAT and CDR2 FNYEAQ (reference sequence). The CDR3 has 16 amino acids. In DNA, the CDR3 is TGTGCTAGCAGCCACGGTCTGGGGGGAACCTACAATGAGCAGTTCTTC. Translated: CASSHGLGGTYNEQFF. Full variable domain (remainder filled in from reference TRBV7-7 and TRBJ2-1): GAGVSQSPRYKVTKRGQDVTLRCDPISSHATLYWYQQALGQGPEFLTYFNYEAQPDKSGLPSDRFSAERPEGSISTLTIQRTEQRDSAMYRCASSHGLGGTYNEQFFGPGTRLTVL.

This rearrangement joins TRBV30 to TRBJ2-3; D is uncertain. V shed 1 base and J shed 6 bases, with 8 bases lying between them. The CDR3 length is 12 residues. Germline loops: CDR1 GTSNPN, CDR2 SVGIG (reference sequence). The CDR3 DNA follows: TGTGCCTGGAGTGGTGGAGTTGATACGCAGTATTTT. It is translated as CAWSGGVDTQYF.

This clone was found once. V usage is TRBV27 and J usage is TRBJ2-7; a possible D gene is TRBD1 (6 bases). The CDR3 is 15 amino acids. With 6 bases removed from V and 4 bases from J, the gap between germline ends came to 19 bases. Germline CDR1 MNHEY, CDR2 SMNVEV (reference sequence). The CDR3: CASRLASGTNYEQYF. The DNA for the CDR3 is TGTGCCAGCAGGTTGGCATCCGGGACAAATTACGAGCAGTACTTC.

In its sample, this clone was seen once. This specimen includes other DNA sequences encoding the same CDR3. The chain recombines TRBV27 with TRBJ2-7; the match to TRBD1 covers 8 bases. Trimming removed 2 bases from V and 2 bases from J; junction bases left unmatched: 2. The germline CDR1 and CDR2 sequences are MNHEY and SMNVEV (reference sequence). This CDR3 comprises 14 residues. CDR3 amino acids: CASSLGTGPYEQYF. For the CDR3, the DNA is TGTGCCAGCAGTTTAGGGACAGGTCCCTACGAGCAGTACTTC.

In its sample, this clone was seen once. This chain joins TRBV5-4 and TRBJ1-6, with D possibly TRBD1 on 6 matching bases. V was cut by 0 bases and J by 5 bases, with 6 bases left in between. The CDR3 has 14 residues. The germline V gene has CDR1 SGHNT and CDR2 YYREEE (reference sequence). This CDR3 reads CASSLDRDNSPLHF. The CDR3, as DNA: TGTGCCAGCAGCTTGGACAGGGATAATTCACCCCTCCACTTT.